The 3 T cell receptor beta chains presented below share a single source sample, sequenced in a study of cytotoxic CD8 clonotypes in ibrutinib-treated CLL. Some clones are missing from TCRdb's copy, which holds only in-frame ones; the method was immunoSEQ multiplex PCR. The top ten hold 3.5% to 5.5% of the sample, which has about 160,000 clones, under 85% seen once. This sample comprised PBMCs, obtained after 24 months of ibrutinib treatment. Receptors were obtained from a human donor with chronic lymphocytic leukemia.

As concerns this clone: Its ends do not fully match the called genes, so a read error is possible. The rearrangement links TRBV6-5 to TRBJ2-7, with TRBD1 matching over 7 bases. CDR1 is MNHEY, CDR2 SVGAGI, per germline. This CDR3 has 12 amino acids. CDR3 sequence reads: CASTDFYRGLNF. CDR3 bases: TGTGCCAGCACCGACTTCTACAGGGGCTTGAACTTC.

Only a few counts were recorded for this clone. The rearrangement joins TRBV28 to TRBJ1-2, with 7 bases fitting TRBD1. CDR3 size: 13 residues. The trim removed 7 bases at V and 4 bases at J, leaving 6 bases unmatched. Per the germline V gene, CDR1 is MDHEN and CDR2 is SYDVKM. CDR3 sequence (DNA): TGTGCCAGCACCTCTGACAGGGCCTATGGCTACACCTTC. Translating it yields CASTSDRAYGYTF.

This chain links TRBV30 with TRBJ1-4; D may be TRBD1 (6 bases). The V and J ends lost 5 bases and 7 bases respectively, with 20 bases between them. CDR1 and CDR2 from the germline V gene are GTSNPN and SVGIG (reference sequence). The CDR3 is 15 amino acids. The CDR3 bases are TGTGCCTGGTCAAGAATCCTGGGGGCACCTGAAAAACTGTTTTTT. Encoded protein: CAWSRILGAPEKLFF.